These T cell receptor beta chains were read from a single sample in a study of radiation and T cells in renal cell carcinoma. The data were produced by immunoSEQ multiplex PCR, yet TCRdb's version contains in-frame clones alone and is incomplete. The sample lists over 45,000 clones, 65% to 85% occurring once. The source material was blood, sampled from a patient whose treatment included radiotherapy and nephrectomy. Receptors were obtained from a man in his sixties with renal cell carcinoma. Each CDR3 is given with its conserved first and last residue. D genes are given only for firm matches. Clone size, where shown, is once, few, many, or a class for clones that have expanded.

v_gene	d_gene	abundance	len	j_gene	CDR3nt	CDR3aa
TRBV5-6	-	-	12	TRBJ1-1	TGTGCCAGCAGCTTCGCCGGACAGCAAGCTTTCTTT	CASSFAGQQAFF
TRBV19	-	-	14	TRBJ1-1	TGTGCCAGTACCCGGGAGCGAATGAACACTGAAGCTTTCTTT	CASTRERMNTEAFF
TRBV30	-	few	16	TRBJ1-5	TGTGCCTGGAGTGCCTCGTCGGGTGGGGGCAATCAGCCCCAGCATTTT	CAWSASSGGGNQPQHF
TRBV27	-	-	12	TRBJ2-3	TGTGCCAGCAGTCCCGACACAGATACGCAGTATTTT	CASSPDTDTQYF
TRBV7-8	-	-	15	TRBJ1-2	TGTGCCAGCAGCTCCGTGGACCGAAGTAACTATGGCTACACCTTC	CASSSVDRSNYGYTF
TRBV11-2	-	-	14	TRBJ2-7	TGTGCCAGCAGCAGACAGGTGTCCTCCTACGAGCAGTACTTC	CASSRQVSSYEQYF
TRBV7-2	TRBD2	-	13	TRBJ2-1	TGTGCCAGCAGCTTACTAGCGGGAGATGAGCAGTTCTTC	CASSLLAGDEQFF
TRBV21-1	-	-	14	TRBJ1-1	TGTGCCAGTGGTCCGGGGGCGATGAACACTGAAGCTTTCTTT	CASGPGAMNTEAFF
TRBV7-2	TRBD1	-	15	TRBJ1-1	TGTGCCAGCAGCCCAAGACAGGGGAGAAACACTGAAGCTTTCTTT	CASSPRQGRNTEAFF
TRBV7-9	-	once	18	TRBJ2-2	TGTGCCAGCAGCTTATATAGACCAACCCCGGCGAACACCGGGGAGCTGTTTTTT	CASSLYRPTPANTGELFF
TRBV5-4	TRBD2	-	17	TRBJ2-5	TGTGCCAGCAGCCCGCGGGGACTAGCGGGGATCCAAGAGACCCAGTACTTC	CASSPRGLAGIQETQYF
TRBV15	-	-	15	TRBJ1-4	TGTGCCACCAGCAGGGGTGGGGGTAAGGAGGAAAAACTGTTTTTT	CATSRGGGKEEKLFF
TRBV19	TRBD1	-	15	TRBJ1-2	TGTGCCAGTACCTGGGCTGACAGGGCCGGGGGTGGCTACACCTTC	CASTWADRAGGGYTF
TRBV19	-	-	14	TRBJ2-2	TGTGCCAGTAGTAACGCAAGAAACACCGGGGAGCTGTTTTTT	CASSNARNTGELFF
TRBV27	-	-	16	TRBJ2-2	TGTGCCAGCAGTTTCATAAAACAGGGCGACACCGGGGAGCTGTTTTTT	CASSFIKQGDTGELFF
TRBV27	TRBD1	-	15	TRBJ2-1	TGTGCCAGCAGCAAGGGACAGGGCTCCTACAATGAGCAGTTCTTC	CASSKGQGSYNEQFF
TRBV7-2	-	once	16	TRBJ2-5	TGTGCCAGCAGCTTAGATGGCGAGACGGATCAAGAGACCCAGTACTTC	CASSLDGETDQETQYF
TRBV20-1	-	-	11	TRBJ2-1	TGCAGAGGGCAGTCCGGCGATGAGCAGTTCTTC	CRGQSGDEQFF
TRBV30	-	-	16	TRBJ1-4	TGTGCCTCCGGAGGAGGGCGGAAAGGAACTAATGAAAAACTGTTTTTT	CASGGGRKGTNEKLFF
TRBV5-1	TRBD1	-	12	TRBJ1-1	TGCGCCAGCAGGAAGGGGGCCGCTGAAGCTTTCTTT	CASRKGAAEAFF
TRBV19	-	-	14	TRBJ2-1	TGTGCCACCGGACAGCCGCCAACCGACAATGAGCAGTTCTTC	CATGQPPTDNEQFF
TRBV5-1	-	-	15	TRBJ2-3	TGCGCCAGCAGCGAGGTGGGAGCTAGCACAGATACGCAGTATTTT	CASSEVGASTDTQYF
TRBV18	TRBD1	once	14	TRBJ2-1	TGTGCCAGCTCACTAAGGACAGGGGGCCCTGAGCAGTTCTTC	CASSLRTGGPEQFF
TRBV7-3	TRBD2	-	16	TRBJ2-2	TGTGCCAGCAGCCCCAGTAGCGGGATATTAGTCGGGGAGCTGTTTTTT	CASSPSSGILVGELFF
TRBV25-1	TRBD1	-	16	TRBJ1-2	TGTGCCAGCAGTGATTTAAGGGGAGACAGGGGCTATGGCTACACCTTC	CASSDLRGDRGYGYTF
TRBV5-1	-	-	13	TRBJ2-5	TGCGCCAGCAGCCTGGCGGGGAAAGAGACCCAGTACTTC	CASSLAGKETQYF
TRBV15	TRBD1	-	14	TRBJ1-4	TGTGCCACCAGCAGAGAACAGGGGAATGAAAAACTGTTTTTT	CATSREQGNEKLFF
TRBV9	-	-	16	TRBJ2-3	TGTGCCAGCAATTCGCGTCCGGGTGGGAGCACAGATACGCAGTATTTT	CASNSRPGGSTDTQYF
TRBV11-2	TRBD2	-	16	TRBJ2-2	TGTGCCAGCAGCCCTAGGACTAGCGGGAACACCGGGGAGCTGTTTTTT	CASSPRTSGNTGELFF